This T cell receptor (beta chain) comes out of a study of blood T cell repertoires in COVID-19. For the study at large: Some COVID-19 samples were acute and others convalescent; all came from the United States, Italy and Spain.

The table came from immunoSEQ multiplex PCR; TCRdb's copy has only in-frame clones and leaves some out. The sample includes 130,000 to 150,000 clones, more than 75% of them seen just once. The V and J ends lost 0 bases and 5 bases, in that order; junction bases with no gene match: 10. Germline CDR1 reads SGDLS; CDR2 reads YYNGEE. The CDR3 contains 18 residues. The V call is TRBV9, the J call TRBJ2-1, with TRBD2 matching 11 bases. The clonotype originates from a man aged 60 to 69 with active or convalescent COVID-19. Source material: peripheral blood. The chain's CDR3 is CASSVAILAGVNDNEQFF. For the CDR3, the DNA is TGTGCCAGCAGCGTAGCGATACTAGCGGGAGTCAACGACAATGAGCAGTTCTTC.